The rows below give T cell receptor beta chains drawn from one sample of a study of regulatory T cells in long-lasting Graves disease. One entry per CDR3 protein, called by TCRdb with MiXCR from the multiplex PCR reads. This table has fewer than 450,000 distinct CDR3 sequences, 14% to 15% appearing once. The sample was also linked to a second study, of T cells in Graves' hyperthyroidism and ophthalmopathy.

This specimen was peripheral blood mononuclear cells (PBMCs), taken at new diagnosis, from a patient treated with antithyroid drugs. These receptors originate from a woman between 40 and 50 years old with Graves disease. Each CDR3 is given with its conserved first and last residue. The D gene is left open where the match is weak. Clone size appears in some rows only: once, few, many, or a class for an expanded clone.

abundance	j_gene	v_gene	d_gene	CDR3nt	CDR3aa
many	TRBJ1-1	TRBV28	.	TGTGCCAGCAGGGGGCCTATGAACGTGAACACTGAAGCTTTCTTT	CASRGPMNVNTEAFF
.	TRBJ2-7	TRBV15	TRBD2	TGTGCCACCAGCAGAGAGGGGGGGACTAGCGGAACCTACGAGCAGTACTTC	CATSREGGTSGTYEQYF
few	TRBJ2-3	TRBV24-1	TRBD1	TGTGCCACCACACCTGGACAGGGGACCACAGATACGCAGTATTTT	CATTPGQGTTDTQYF
many	TRBJ1-4	TRBV19	.	TGTGCCAGTAGTCCACGGCCGGCGGGCATTAATGAAAAACTGTTTTTT	CASSPRPAGINEKLFF
once	TRBJ2-2	TRBV28	.	TGTGCCAGCAGGGCTCCCAACACCGGGGAGCTGTTTTTT	CASRAPNTGELFF
many	TRBJ1-2	TRBV12-5	.	TGTGCTAGTGGCCCGGGGCAGTTATATGGCTACACCTTC	CASGPGQLYGYTF
many	TRBJ2-1	TRBV19	.	TGTGCCAGTAGGCACCCAGGGGCGGGCAATGAGCAGTTCTTC	CASRHPGAGNEQFF
many	TRBJ2-7	TRBV27	.	TGTGCCAGCAGTTTTGGGGGGGGCCGAACCTACGAGCAGTACTTC	CASSFGGGRTYEQYF
.	TRBJ1-1	TRBV19	.	TGTGCCAGCACCCCGTTGGAGGCATACTCGGAAGCTTTCTTT	CASTPLEAYSEAFF
once	TRBJ1-5	TRBV19	TRBD1	TGTGCCAGTAGTATCCATCGGGACAGGGTAATTGTCAGCAATCAGCCCCAGCATTTT	CASSIHRDRVIVSNQPQHF
few	TRBJ1-1	TRBV6-2/TRBV6-3	TRBD1	TGTGCCAGCAGTTCCTCGGACAGGGGATTCACTGAAGCTTTCTTT	CASSSSDRGFTEAFF
many	TRBJ2-3	TRBV6-1	.	TGTGCCAGCAGTGAAGTGGACAATCCAGATACGCAGTATTTT	CASSEVDNPDTQYF
.	TRBJ2-6	TRBV3-1	.	TGTGCCAGCAGCCAAGATTTGGCGGGTTACCGGTCTGGGGCCAACGTCCTGACTTTC	CASSQDLAGYRSGANVLTF
many	TRBJ2-5	TRBV7-2	.	TGTGCCAGCAGCTTACATCCCAGGAAGGGTGAGACCCAGTACTTC	CASSLHPRKGETQYF